The T cell receptor (beta chain) described here comes from a study of cytomegalovirus exposure and HLA in healthy donors. The PCR had 60 Vbeta and 13 Jbeta primers. This table comes from immunoSEQ multiplex PCR, and its TCRdb copy is limited to in-frame clones, with some not included. The sample lists roughly 190,000 clones, 70% to 85% occurring once. V lost 5 bases and J 9 bases, leaving 11 bases between the germline ends. Looked up from germline, CDR1 is MNHEY and CDR2 is SVGAGI. This CDR3 has 13 amino acids. The chain joins TRBV6-5 to TRBJ2-6; D perhaps matches TRBD2 (6 bases). This clonotype was sampled from a man aged 35 to 55 in good health and CMV-seropositive. The sample taken for sequencing was PBMCs. The CDR3 region has the DNA TGTGCCAGCAGTGCGGGAATTCACAACGTCCTGACTTTC. Translation gives CASSAGIHNVLTF.